This TCR beta chain was captured by sequencing in a study of blood T cell repertoires in COVID-19. Only in-frame clones appear in the TCRdb table, and some are missing; sequencing was by immunoSEQ multiplex PCR. The sample lists 150,000 to 200,000 clones, about 85% occurring once. CDR3 length: 13 residues. Germline V CDR1 and CDR2: SGHTA, FQGTGA. The V gene lost 5 bases and the J gene lost 6 bases, with 13 bases spanning the gap. The V and J genes are TRBV7-3 and TRBJ1-1; D might be TRBD1 (6 bases). The sequencing sample was made of peripheral blood. The clonotype comes from a man in his sixties with acute or convalescent COVID-19. The CDR3 loop reads CASSPSGAAEAFF. The CDR3, as DNA: TGTGCCAGCAGCCCCTCAGGGGCCGCTGAAGCTTTCTTT.